Detailed here is one T cell receptor beta chain. This entry comes from a study of Ad26.COV2.S vaccination and SARS-CoV-2 variants. As for treatment: some 19 received Ad26.COV2.S at low or high dose, single or two shots; 5 received placebo; per-sample allocation not given. Collection of the samples took place on day 63 after the first injection of vaccine or placebo. CDR3 length: 15 amino acids. V was cut by 4 bases and J by 2 bases, with 12 bases left in between. Germline assignment: CDR1 SGHDN and CDR2 FVKESK. The protocol was immunoSEQ multiplex PCR, while the TCRdb copy is restricted to in-frame clones and leaves out a portion. The sample lists about 440,000 clones, around 90% occurring once.

The receptor comes from a person aged 18-60 years who received the Ad26.COV2.S COVID-19 vaccine or a placebo. This chain links TRBV14 with TRBJ2-1; no clear D. The starting material was peripheral blood, obtained in a trial of Ad26.COV2.S vaccine versus placebo. The CDR3 bases are TGTGCCAGCAGCCTAGGGAAAGCCGCCTACAATGAGCAGTTCTTC. Translating it yields CASSLGKAAYNEQFF. Combining the CDR3 with reference TRBV14 and TRBJ2-1 gives the whole variable domain EAGVTQFPSHSVIEKGQTVTLRCDPISGHDNLYWYRRVMGKEIKFLLHFVKESKQDESGMPNNRFLAERTGGTYSTLKVQPAELEDSGVYFCASSLGKAAYNEQFFGPGTRLTVL.